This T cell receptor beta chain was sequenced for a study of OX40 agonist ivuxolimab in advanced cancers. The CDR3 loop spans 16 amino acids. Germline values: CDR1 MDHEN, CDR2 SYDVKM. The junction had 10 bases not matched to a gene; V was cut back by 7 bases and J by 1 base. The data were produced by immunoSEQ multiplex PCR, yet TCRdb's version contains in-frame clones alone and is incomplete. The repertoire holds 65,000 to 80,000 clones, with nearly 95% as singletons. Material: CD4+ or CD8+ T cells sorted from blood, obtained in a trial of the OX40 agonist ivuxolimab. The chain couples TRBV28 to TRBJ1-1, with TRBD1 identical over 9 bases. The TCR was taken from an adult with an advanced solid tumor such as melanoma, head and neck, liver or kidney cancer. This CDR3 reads CASTEGTGRENTEAFF. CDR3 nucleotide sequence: TGTGCCAGCACCGAAGGGACAGGGCGTGAGAACACTGAAGCTTTCTTT.